This is a list of T cell receptor beta chains from one sample in a study of technical replicates of blood from a few donors. Here immunoSEQ multiplex PCR was the method, and the copy in TCRdb shows in-frame clones only, minus some. There are about 80,000 clones in the sample; approximately 89% occur only once, and 0.41% lies in the top ten. Sequences were obtained from T cells isolated from PBMCs. These receptor sequences come from a human donor in good health. Each CDR3 is given with its conserved first and last residue. A D gene is named only where the DNA matches it firmly.

j_call | v_call | d_call | cdr3_aa
TRBJ2-2 | TRBV14 | . | CASSHSTGGRPNTGELFF
TRBJ1-2 | TRBV9 | . | CASSDQGHGYTF
TRBJ2-7 | TRBV10-3 | TRBD1 | CAISDPTGGRGYEQYF
TRBJ1-4 | TRBV7-9 | TRBD1 | CASIPTGEKKLFF
TRBJ1-1 | TRBV21-1 | . | CASSESDTEAFF
TRBJ2-3 | TRBV5-1 | TRBD1 | CASSGRDRARDTQYF
TRBJ1-1 | TRBV2 | . | CATQPLQGLNTEAFF
TRBJ1-1 | TRBV28 | . | CASRPTENTEAFF
TRBJ2-7 | TRBV19 | . | CASSTDTYSYEQYF
TRBJ1-2 | TRBV10-3 | . | CAISEPGTGPNGYTF
TRBJ2-3 | TRBV10-3 | TRBD2 | CAISLPLAEADTQYF
TRBJ1-1 | TRBV15 | . | CATSRTGNTEAFF
TRBJ1-2 | TRBV6-5 | . | CASSSSRQKTNYGYTF
TRBJ2-2 | TRBV10-2 | TRBD2 | CASSELRRSSGSVMNTGELFF
TRBJ2-7 | TRBV4-2 | TRBD1 | CASSPVLGQGANRYEQYF
TRBJ2-3 | TRBV10-1 | TRBD1 | CASSDPGQGTDTQYF
TRBJ2-3 | TRBV19 | . | CASTSTGSSTDTQYF
TRBJ2-7 | TRBV7-8 | TRBD2 | CASSLPSTSGRAYEQYF
TRBJ2-5 | TRBV5-1 | TRBD1 | CASSYSGTGWAQETQYF
TRBJ2-5 | TRBV28 | TRBD2 | CASTGEGETQYF
TRBJ2-4 | TRBV27 | TRBD1 | CASSLDRGNIQYF
TRBJ2-7 | TRBV5-1 | TRBD1 | CASSASGTGVYEQYF
TRBJ2-7 | TRBV9 | . | CASGTGNRYEQYF
TRBJ2-7 | TRBV14 | TRBD1 | CASSYADRAYEQYF
TRBJ2-1 | TRBV7-2 | TRBD2 | CASSLARLADNEQFF
TRBJ2-3 | TRBV4-3 | TRBD2 | CASSQGGGVGDTQYF
TRBJ2-3 | TRBV27 | TRBD1 | CASRGQFPTDTQYF
TRBJ2-7 | TRBV6-5 | . | CASSTSSFHEQYF
TRBJ2-1 | TRBV27 | . | CASSLSGNTEQFF
TRBJ1-3 | TRBV4-2 | . | CASSQDPSATNSGNTIYF
TRBJ2-5 | TRBV7-2 | . | CASSLGHRETQYF
TRBJ1-1 | TRBV7-9 | TRBD1 | CASSPYSTGEVAEAFF
TRBJ1-2 | TRBV5-4 | . | CASSLGANYGYTF
TRBJ1-5 | TRBV2 | TRBD1 | CASSPRDSWMDQPQHF
TRBJ2-5 | TRBV7-8 | TRBD2 | CASSPLAVETQYF
TRBJ2-2 | TRBV12-5 | . | CASTILGGTGELFF
TRBJ1-1 | TRBV11-2 | TRBD1 | CASSPRTGEAFF
TRBJ2-1 | TRBV12-5 | TRBD1 | CASGWGTGYNEQFF
TRBJ2-7 | TRBV27 | . | CASRGGSYEQYF
TRBJ1-1 | TRBV29-1 | TRBD1 | CSAPRGQSEAFF
TRBJ2-1 | TRBV30 | . | CAWRQGGYNEQFF
TRBJ2-5 | TRBV2 | TRBD1 | CASSVRDRGWLETQYF
TRBJ2-7 | TRBV4-3 | . | CASSQGPLAQEAYEQYF
TRBJ2-1 | TRBV4-3 | TRBD2 | CASSQDTSGGFYNEQFF